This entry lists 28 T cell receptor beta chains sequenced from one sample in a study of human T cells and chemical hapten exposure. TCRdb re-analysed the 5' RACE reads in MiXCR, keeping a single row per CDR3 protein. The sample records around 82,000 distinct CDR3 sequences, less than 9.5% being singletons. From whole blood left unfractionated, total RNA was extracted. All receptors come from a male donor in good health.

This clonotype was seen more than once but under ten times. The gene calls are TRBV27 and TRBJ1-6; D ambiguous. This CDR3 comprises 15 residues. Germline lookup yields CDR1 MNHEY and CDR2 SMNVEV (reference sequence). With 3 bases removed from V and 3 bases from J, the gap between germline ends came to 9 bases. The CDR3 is CASSLDVLYNSPLHF. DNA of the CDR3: TGTGCCAGCAGTTTGGACGTACTCTATAATTCACCCCTCCACTTT.

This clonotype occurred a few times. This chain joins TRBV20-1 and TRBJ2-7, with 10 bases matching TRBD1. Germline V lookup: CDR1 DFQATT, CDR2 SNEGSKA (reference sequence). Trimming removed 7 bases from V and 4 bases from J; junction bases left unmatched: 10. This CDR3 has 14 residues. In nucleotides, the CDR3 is TGCAGTGTTTCGACCCGGGACAGGGGTTACGAGCAGTACTTC. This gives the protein CSVSTRDRGYEQYF.

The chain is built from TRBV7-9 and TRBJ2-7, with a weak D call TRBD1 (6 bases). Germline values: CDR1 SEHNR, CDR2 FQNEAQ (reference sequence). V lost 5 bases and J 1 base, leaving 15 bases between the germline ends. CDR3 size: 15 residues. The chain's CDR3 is CASSPLDRVSYEQYF. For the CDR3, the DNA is TGTGCCAGCAGCCCGTTGGACAGAGTTTCCTACGAGCAGTACTTC.

The CDR3 loop is CASHPSGTTNTGELFF. The CDR3 DNA reads as TGTGCCAGCCACCCTAGCGGTACCACGAACACCGGGGAGCTGTTTTTT. V usage is TRBV2 and J usage is TRBJ2-2, with TRBD2 matching over 7 bases. Germline CDR1 and CDR2: SNHLY and FYNNEI. The CDR3 spans 16 residues. V lost 8 bases, J lost 0 bases, and 9 bases stayed unmatched.

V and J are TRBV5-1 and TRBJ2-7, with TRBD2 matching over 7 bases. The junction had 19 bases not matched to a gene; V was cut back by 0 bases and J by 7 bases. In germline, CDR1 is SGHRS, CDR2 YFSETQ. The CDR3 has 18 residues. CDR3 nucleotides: TGCGCCAGCAGCTTGGCCCCGGCTAGCGGAGTGCTCCTACGAGAGCAGTACTTC. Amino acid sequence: CASSLAPASGVLLREQYF.

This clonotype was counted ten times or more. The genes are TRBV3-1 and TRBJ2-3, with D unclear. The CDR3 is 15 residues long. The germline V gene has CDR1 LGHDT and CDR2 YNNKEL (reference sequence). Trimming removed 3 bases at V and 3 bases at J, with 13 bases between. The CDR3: CASSQTTPGTDTQYF. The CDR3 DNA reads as TGTGCCAGCAGCCAGACCACCCCCGGGACAGATACGCAGTATTTT.

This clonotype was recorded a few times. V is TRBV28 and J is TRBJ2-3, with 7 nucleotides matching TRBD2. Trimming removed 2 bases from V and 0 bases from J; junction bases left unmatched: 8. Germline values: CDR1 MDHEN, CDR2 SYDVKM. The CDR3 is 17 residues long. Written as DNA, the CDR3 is TGTGCCAGCAGTTTAAGTCCGAGCGGGGTCAGCACAGATACGCAGTATTTT. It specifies CASSLSPSGVSTDTQYF.

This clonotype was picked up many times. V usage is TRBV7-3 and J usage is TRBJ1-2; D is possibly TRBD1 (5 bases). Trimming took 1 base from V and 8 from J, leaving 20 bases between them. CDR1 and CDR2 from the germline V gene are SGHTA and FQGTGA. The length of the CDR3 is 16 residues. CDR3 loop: CASSLRPGGGPPGYTF. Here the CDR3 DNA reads TGTGCCAGCAGCTTAAGGCCGGGGGGTGGCCCCCCCGGCTACACCTTC.

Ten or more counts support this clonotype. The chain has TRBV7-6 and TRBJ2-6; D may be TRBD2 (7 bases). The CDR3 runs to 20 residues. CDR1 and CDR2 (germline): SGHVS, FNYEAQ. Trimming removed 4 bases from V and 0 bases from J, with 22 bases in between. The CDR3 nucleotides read TGTGCCAGCAGCTCCCGAGGGGGGGGCAGAGGGTTCTCTGGGGCCAACGTCCTGACTTTC. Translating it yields CASSSRGGGRGFSGANVLTF.

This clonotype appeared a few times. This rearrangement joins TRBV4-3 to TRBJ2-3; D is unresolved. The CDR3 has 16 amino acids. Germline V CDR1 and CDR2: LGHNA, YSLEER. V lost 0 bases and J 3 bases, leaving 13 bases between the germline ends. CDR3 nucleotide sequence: TGCGCCAGCAGCCAAGATCTGCAGCCACCTACAGATACGCAGTATTTT. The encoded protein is CASSQDLQPPTDTQYF.

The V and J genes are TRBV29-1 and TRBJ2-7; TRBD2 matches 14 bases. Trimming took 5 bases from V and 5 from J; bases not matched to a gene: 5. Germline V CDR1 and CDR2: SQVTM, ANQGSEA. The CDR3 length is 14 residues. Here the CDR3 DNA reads TGCAGCGTTCACGGGACTAGCGGGAGCAACGAGCAGTACTTC. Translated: CSVHGTSGSNEQYF.

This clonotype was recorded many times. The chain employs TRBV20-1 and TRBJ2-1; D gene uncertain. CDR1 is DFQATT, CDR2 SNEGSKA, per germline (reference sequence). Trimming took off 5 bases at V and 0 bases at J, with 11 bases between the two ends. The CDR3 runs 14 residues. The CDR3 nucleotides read TGCAGTGCTGAACGGGTTAGCTCCTACAATGAGCAGTTCTTC. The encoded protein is CSAERVSSYNEQFF.

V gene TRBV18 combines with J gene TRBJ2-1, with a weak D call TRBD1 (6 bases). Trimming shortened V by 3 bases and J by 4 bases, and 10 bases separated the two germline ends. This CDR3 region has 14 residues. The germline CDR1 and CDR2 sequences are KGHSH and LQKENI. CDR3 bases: TGTGCCAGCTCACCGGACAGCAATTACAATGAGCAGTTCTTC. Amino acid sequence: CASSPDSNYNEQFF.

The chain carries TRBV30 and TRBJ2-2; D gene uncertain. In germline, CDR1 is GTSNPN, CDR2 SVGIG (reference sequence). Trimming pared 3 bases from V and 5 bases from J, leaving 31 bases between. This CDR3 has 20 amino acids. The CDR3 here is CAWSVGRATESSRLTGELFF. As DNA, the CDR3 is TGTGCCTGGAGCGTAGGACGTGCCACCGAGAGCTCGAGGTTGACCGGGGAGCTGTTTTTT.

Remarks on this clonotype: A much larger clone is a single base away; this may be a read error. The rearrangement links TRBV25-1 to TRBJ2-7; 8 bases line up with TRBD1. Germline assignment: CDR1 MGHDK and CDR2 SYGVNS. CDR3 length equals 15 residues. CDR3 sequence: CSSSEYRNRGDEQYF. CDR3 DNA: TGTTCCAGCAGTGAATATCGAAACAGGGGGGACGAGCAGTACTTC.

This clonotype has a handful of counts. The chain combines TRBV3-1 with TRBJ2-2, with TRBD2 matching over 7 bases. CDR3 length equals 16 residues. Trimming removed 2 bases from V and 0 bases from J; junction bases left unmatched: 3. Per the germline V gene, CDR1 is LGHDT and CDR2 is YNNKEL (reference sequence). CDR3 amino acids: CASSQRREPNTGELFF. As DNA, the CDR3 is TGTGCCAGCAGCCAAAGGCGGGAGCCGAACACCGGGGAGCTGTTTTTT.

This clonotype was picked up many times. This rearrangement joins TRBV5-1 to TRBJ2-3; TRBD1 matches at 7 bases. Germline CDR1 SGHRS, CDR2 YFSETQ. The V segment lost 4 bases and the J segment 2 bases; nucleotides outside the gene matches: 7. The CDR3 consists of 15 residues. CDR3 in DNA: TGCGCCAGCAGCCCTACGGGACAGCTCACAGATACGCAGTATTTT. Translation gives CASSPTGQLTDTQYF.

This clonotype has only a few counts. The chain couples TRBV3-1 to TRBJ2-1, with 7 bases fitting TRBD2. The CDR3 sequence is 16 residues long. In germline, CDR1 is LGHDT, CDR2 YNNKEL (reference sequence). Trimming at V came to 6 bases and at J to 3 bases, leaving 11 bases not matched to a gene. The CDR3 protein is CASRLTGTTNYNEQFF. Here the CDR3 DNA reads TGTGCCAGCAGACTTACCGGGACTACCAACTACAATGAGCAGTTCTTC.

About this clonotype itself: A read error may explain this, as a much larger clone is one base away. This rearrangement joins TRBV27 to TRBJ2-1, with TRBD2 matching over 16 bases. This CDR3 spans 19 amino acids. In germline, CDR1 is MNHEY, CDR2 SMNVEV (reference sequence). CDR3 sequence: CASSPGTSGGALPYNEKFF. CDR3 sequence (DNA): TGTGCCAGCAGTCCAGGGACTAGCGGGGGGGCATTACCCTACAATGAGAAGTTCTTC.

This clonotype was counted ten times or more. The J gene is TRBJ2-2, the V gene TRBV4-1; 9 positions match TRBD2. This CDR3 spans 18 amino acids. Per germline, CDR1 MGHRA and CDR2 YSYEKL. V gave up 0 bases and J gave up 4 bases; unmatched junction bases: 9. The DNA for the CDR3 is TGCGCCAGCAGCCAAGAAAGATTAGCGGGAGCCCTCACCGGGGAGCTGTTTTTT. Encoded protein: CASSQERLAGALTGELFF.

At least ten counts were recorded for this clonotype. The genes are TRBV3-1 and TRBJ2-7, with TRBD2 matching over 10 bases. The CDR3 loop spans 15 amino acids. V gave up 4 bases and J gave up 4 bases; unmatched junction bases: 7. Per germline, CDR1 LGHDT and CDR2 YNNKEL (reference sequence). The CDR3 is CASSPPPSGSYEQYF. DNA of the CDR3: TGTGCCAGCAGCCCTCCACCTAGCGGGAGTTACGAGCAGTACTTC.

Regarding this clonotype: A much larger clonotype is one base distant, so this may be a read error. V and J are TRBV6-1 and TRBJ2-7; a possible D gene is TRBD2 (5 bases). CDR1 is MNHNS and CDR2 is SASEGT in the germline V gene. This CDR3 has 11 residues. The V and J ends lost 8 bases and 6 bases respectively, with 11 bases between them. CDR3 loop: CASGGPCEQYF. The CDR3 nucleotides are TGTGCCAGCGGAGGCCCCTGCGAGCAGTACTTC.

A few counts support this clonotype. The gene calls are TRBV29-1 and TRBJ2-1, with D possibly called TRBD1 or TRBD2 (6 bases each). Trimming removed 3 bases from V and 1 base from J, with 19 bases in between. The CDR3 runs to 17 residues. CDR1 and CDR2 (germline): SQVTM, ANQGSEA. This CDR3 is CSVDGSQGQGSYNEQFF. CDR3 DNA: TGCAGCGTTGACGGGAGCCAGGGGCAAGGGTCCTACAATGAGCAGTTCTTC.

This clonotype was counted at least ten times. The CDR3 DNA reads TGTGCCAGCAGACCGTTAGCGGGATTCACCGGGGAGCTGTTTTTT. This gives the protein CASRPLAGFTGELFF. The chain combines TRBV6-5 with TRBJ2-2; 8 bases match TRBD2. The CDR3 runs to 15 residues. V shed 6 bases and J 4 bases; nucleotides not matched to a gene: 7. The germline CDR1 and CDR2 sequences are MNHEY and SVGAGI.

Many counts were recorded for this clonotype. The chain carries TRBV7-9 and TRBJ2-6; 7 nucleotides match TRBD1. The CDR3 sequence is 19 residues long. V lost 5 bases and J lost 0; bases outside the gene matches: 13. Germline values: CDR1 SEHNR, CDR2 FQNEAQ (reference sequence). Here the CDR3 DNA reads TGTGCCAGCAGCACATTCGACAGGGTCAAAAGCTCTGGGGCCAACGTCCTGACTTTC. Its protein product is CASSTFDRVKSSGANVLTF.

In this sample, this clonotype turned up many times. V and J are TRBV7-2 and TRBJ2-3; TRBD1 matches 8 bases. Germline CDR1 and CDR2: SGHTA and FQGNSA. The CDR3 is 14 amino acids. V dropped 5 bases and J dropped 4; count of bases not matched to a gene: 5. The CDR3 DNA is TGTGCCAGCAGCACAACCAGGGGGCCAGATACGCAGTATTTT. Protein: CASSTTRGPDTQYF.

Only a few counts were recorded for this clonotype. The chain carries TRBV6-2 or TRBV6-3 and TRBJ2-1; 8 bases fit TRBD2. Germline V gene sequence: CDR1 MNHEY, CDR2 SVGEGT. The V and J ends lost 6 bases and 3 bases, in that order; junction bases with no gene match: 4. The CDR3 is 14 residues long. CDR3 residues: CASSKGTSYNEQFF. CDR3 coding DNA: TGTGCCAGCAGCAAAGGGACTAGCTACAATGAGCAGTTCTTC.

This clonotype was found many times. The CDR3 region is CSPVSAFYGYTF. The CDR3 nucleotides are TGCAGCCCGGTGTCAGCCTTCTATGGCTACACCTTC. The chain has TRBV29-1 and TRBJ1-2; no firm D call. This CDR3 comprises 12 residues. The germline V gene has CDR1 SQVTM and CDR2 ANQGSEA. V lost 8 bases to trimming and J lost 4 bases, with 14 bases between them.